This T cell receptor beta chain was documented in a study of multiple sclerosis patients with progressive multifocal leukoencephalopathy. This CDR3 has 14 amino acids. Germline V gene data show CDR1 as SGDLS and CDR2 as YYNGEE. V was shortened by 3 bases and J by 5 bases, with 14 bases between the two germline ends. Time point described: 12 to 13 months of natalizumab therapy. Sequencing was at survey level. The method was immunoSEQ multiplex PCR; TCRdb's version includes in-frame clones alone and lacks a portion of them. The table has 24,000 or so clones, 91% seen once. Material: PBMCs, obtained from a patient treated with natalizumab. This TCR came from a man aged 25 to 45 with multiple sclerosis. The chain has TRBV9 and TRBJ2-5; D is perhaps TRBD2 (5 bases). CDR3 nucleotide sequence: TGTGCCAGCAGCGCGCCAACTCCGGGGGAGACCCAGTACTTC. Translation gives CASSAPTPGETQYF. The complete variable domain, with remaining parts taken from reference TRBV9 and TRBJ2-5, reads DSGVTQTPKHLITATGQRVTLRCSPRSGDLSVYWYQQSLDQGLQFLIQYYNGEERAKGNILERFSAQQFPDLHSELNLSSLELGDSALYFCASSAPTPGETQYFGPGTRLLVL.